This T cell receptor (beta chain) was captured by sequencing in a study of tumor-infiltrating lymphocytes in primary liver carcinoma. This CDR3 has 15 amino acids. The germline V gene encodes CDR1 MDHEN and CDR2 SYDVKM. Trimming pared 5 bases from V and 5 bases from J, leaving 18 bases between. This clonotype was recorded many times. Its antigen is currently unknown. TCR beta cDNA was made from 500 ng total RNA with a constant-region primer. Construction of TCR beta libraries relied on three successive nested multiplex PCR rounds employing slightly modified ARM-PCR. PCR rounds one and two used TRBV1-TRBV30 forward primers with a C-beta reverse primer for 10 cycles each. TCRdb passed the multiplex PCR reads through MiXCR, listing each CDR3 protein once. The sample has 80,000 or so distinct CDR3 sequences, 60% to 80% seen once; the top ten hold roughly 15%. DNA and RNA were both co-extracted from approximately 22-30 mg of bulk tissue that had not been sorted. Patients were chronically HBV-infected and treatment-naive.

Study-level findings and limits: Researchers found tumor-adjacent and tumor-blood pairs overlapped less than tumor region pairs.

V usage is TRBV28 and J usage is TRBJ1-2; weak D call: TRBD1 (5 bases). Sequencing was performed on liver tumor tissue from sampling region 4. The subset: tumor region T4, right-lateral pole. This TCR was sampled from a woman aged 55-70 years with primary liver carcinoma and hepatitis B virus infection. The CDR3 nucleotides are TGTGCCAGCAGTCCGAGGACACCTCGGGGGTATGGCTACACCTTC. Protein sequence: CASSPRTPRGYGYTF.